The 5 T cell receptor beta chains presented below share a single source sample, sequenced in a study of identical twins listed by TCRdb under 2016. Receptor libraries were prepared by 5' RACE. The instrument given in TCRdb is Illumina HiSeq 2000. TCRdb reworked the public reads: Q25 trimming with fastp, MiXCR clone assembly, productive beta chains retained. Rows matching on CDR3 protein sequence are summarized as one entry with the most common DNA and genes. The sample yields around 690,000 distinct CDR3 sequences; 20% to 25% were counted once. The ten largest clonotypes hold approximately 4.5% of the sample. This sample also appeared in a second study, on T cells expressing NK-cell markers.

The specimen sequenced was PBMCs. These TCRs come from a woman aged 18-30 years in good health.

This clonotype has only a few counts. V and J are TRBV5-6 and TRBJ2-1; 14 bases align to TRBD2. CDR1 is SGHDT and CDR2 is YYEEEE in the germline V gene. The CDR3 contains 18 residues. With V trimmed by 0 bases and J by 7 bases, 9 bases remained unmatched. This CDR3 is CASSLALGLAGEGNEQFF. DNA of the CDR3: TGTGCCAGCAGCTTGGCCCTGGGACTAGCGGGAGAGGGGAATGAGCAGTTCTTC. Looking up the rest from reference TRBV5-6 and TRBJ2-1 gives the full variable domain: DAGVTQSPTHLIKTRGQQVTLRCSPKSGHDTVSWYQQALGQGPQFIFQYYEEEERQRGNFPDRFSGHQFPNYSSELNVNALLLGDSALYLCASSLALGLAGEGNEQFFGPGTRLTVL.

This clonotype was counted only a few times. The CDR3 sequence is CASSEVHGLVAGPNEQFF. The CDR3 region has the DNA TGTGCCAGCAGTGAAGTTCACGGACTAGTAGCGGGACCCAATGAGCAGTTCTTC. The V and J genes are TRBV6-1 and TRBJ2-1, with 8 bases matching TRBD2. This CDR3 spans 18 amino acids. Germline trimming cut 1 base from V and 6 bases from J; bases unmatched to any gene: 14. Germline V lookup: CDR1 MNHNS, CDR2 SASEGT.

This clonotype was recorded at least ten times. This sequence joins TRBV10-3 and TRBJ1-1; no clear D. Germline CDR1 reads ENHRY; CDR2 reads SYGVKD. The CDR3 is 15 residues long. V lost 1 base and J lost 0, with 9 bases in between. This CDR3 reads CAISELEGVNTEAFF. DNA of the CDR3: TGTGCCATCAGTGAGTTAGAGGGAGTGAACACTGAAGCTTTCTTT.

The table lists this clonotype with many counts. For the CDR3, the DNA is TGTGCCAGCAGCCGACTATTGAACACCGGGGAGCTGTTTTTT. Translated: CASSRLLNTGELFF. The V call is TRBV5-5, the J call TRBJ2-2; tentatively, D is TRBD2 (5 bases). Trimming took 4 bases from V and 1 from J, leaving 8 bases between them. CDR3 length equals 14 residues. Germline CDR1 reads SGHKS; CDR2 reads YYEKEE (reference sequence).

Here the CDR3 DNA reads TGTGCCATCAGTGATAAAGGGGGGGCCAGAGAGACCCAGTACTTC. Encoded protein: CAISDKGGARETQYF. V is TRBV10-3 and J is TRBJ2-5; a weak D match, TRBD2 (7 bases). V lost 3 bases, J lost 4 bases, and 15 bases lay in between. This CDR3 region has 15 residues. The germline V gene encodes CDR1 ENHRY and CDR2 SYGVKD.